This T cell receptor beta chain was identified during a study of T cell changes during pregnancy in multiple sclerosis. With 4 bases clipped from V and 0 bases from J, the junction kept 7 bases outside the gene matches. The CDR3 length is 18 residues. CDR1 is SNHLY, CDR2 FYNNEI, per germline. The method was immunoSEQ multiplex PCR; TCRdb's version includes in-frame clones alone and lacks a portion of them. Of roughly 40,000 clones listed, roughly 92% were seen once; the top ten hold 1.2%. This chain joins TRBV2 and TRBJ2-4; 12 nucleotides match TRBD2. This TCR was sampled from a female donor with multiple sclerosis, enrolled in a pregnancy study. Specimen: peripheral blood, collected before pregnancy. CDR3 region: CASSAMTSGRGAKNIQYF. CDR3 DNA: TGTGCCAGCAGTGCGATGACTAGCGGGAGAGGAGCCAAAAACATTCAGTACTTC. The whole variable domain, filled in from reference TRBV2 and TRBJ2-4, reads EPEVTQTPSHQVTQMGQEVILRCVPISNHLYFYWYRQILGQKVEFLVSFYNNEISEKSEIFDDQFSVERPDGSNFTLKIRSTKLEDSAMYFCASSAMTSGRGAKNIQYFGAGTRLSVL.